Presented here are 15 T cell receptor beta chains from one specimen sequenced in a study of control samples from healthy donors and cancer patients. Method: immunoSEQ multiplex PCR; TCRdb's copy keeps in-frame clones and lacks some. The table has approximately 150,000 clones, 91% seen once. Sequencing was carried out using blood. The receptors derive from a man aged 18 to 30 in good health.

The genes are TRBV3-1 (or the pseudogene TRBV3-2) and TRBJ2-3; a possible D gene is TRBD2 (6 bases). Trimming shortened V by 0 bases and J by 0 bases, and 7 bases separated the two germline ends. CDR1 LGHDT and CDR2 YNNKEL come from the germline V gene (reference sequence). This CDR3 is 15 amino acids long. The CDR3, as DNA: TGTGCCAGCAGCCAAGACGGGACTAGCACAGATACGCAGTATTTT. The encoded protein is CASSQDGTSTDTQYF.

The V and J genes are TRBV12-3 or TRBV12-4 and TRBJ1-6; no reliable D call. The ends were cut back, 6 bases at V and 19 bases at J, with 19 bases in the middle. CDR3 size: 12 residues. CDR3 amino acids: CASSNYQSPGHF. In DNA, the CDR3 is TGTGCCAGCAGCAACTACCAAAGCCCGGGACACTTT.

The V gene is TRBV6-6, the J gene TRBJ1-5; D uncertain. Germline loops: CDR1 MNHNY, CDR2 SVGAGI (reference sequence). The CDR3 runs to 19 residues. V dropped 5 bases and J dropped 0 bases, with 23 bases sitting between them. As DNA, the CDR3 is TGTGCCAGCAGTCCCCGGATAGTTATCCAAAAATATAGCAATCAGCCCCAGCATTTT. It translates to CASSPRIVIQKYSNQPQHF.

This rearrangement joins TRBV30 to TRBJ1-3, with D possibly TRBD1 on 5 matching bases. From germline, CDR1 is GTSNPN and CDR2 SVGIG (reference sequence). V was shortened by 0 bases and J by 4 bases, with 13 bases between the two germline ends. CDR3 length: 15 amino acids. For the CDR3, the DNA is TGTGCCTGGAGTGTTGGTAGGGGCTGGGGAAACACCATATATTTT. Translated, it gives CAWSVGRGWGNTIYF.

The CDR3 sequence: CASSMGDYGYTF. CDR3 DNA: TGTGCCAGTAGTATGGGGGACTATGGCTACACCTTC. This chain links TRBV19 with TRBJ1-2, with a weak D call TRBD1 (5 bases). The CDR3 totals 12 residues. V lost 3 bases to trimming and J lost 3 bases, with 5 bases between them. The germline gives CDR1 LNHDA, CDR2 SQIVND (reference sequence).

The chain is built from TRBV11-2 and TRBJ1-6; perhaps TRBD1 as D (5 bases). The germline CDR1 and CDR2 sequences are SGHAT and FQNNGV. V lost 5 bases, J lost 5 bases, and 13 bases lay in between. This CDR3 spans 15 amino acids. The CDR3 protein is CASSPGAGHNSPLHF. As DNA, the CDR3 is TGTGCCAGCAGCCCCGGGGCGGGGCATAATTCACCCCTCCACTTT.

Note on this clone: One end of the junction varies from germline; a read error may be responsible. This chain uses TRBV15 with TRBJ2-1, with TRBD1 as a possible D gene (6 bases). The CDR3 spans 15 residues. Germline CDR1 and CDR2: LNHNV and YYDKDF (reference sequence). The CDR3 sequence is CAASTDSSSYNEQFF. The DNA for the CDR3 is TGTGCCGCCAGCACGGACAGTAGCTCCTACAATGAGCAGTTCTTC.

The chain couples TRBV4-1 to TRBJ1-2; no firm D call. The CDR3 loop spans 15 amino acids. The V and J ends lost 3 bases and 4 bases respectively, with 15 bases between them. Germline lookup yields CDR1 MGHRA and CDR2 YSYEKL. CDR3 region: CASSHNPEAVYGYTF. The DNA of the CDR3 is TGCGCCAGCAGCCATAATCCTGAGGCCGTCTATGGCTACACCTTC.

This clone was counted a single time. V is TRBV27 and J is TRBJ2-7; 8 bases match TRBD1. Germline-derived CDR1 and CDR2 are MNHEY and SMNVEV (reference sequence). This CDR3 comprises 15 residues. With 3 bases clipped from V and 4 bases from J, the junction kept 8 bases outside the gene matches. CDR3 residues: CASSLSGGGGYEQYF. The DNA for the CDR3 is TGTGCCAGCAGTTTGTCAGGGGGCGGAGGGTACGAGCAGTACTTC.

The chain combines TRBV4-1 with TRBJ1-5, with 8 bases fitting TRBD1. Per the germline V gene, CDR1 is MGHRA and CDR2 is YSYEKL. The CDR3 has 16 amino acids. The V and J ends lost 4 bases and 4 bases, in that order; junction bases with no gene match: 9. CDR3 sequence: CASSPYHGQGNQPQHF. The CDR3 DNA is TGCGCCAGCAGCCCCTACCACGGACAGGGAAATCAGCCCCAGCATTTT.

The sample holds one count of this clone. This chain connects TRBV5-6 to TRBJ1-2, with a possible D match to TRBD1 (6 bases). The V end lost 3 bases, the J end lost 6 bases, and 21 bases lay between the germline ends. Germline-derived CDR1 and CDR2 are SGHDT and YYEEEE. The CDR3 runs to 16 residues. The CDR3 loop reads CASSSSADSQAHGYTF. Here the CDR3 DNA reads TGTGCCAGCAGCTCTAGCGCGGACAGTCAAGCCCATGGCTACACCTTC.

The chain uses TRBV7-9 and TRBJ1-4, with unresolved D. This CDR3 has 12 residues. Germline assignment: CDR1 SEHNR and CDR2 FQNEAQ (reference sequence). V was cut by 3 bases and J by 8 bases, with 7 bases left in between. As DNA, the CDR3 is TGTGCCAGCAGCTTTCCTGGAGAAAAACTGTTTTTT. The encoded protein is CASSFPGEKLFF.

This clone is a singleton in its sample. The chain's CDR3 is CASSYRTGIGGELFF. The CDR3 nucleotides read TGTGCCAGCAGTTACCGGACAGGGATCGGCGGGGAGCTGTTTTTT. The chain is built from TRBV11-3 and TRBJ2-2, with 8 bases fitting TRBD1. The CDR3 runs 15 residues. Germline-derived CDR1 and CDR2 are SGHNT and YENEEA. The trim removed 6 bases at V and 7 bases at J, leaving 10 bases unmatched.

The V and J genes are TRBV5-8 and TRBJ2-7; 10 bases map to TRBD1. After removal of 3 bases from V and 1 base from J, the junction contained 4 bases not matched to a gene. This CDR3 has 15 amino acids. Germline CDR1 SGHTS, CDR2 YDEGEE. CDR3 DNA: TGTGCCAGCAGCTCCCCGGGACAGGGGTCCTACGAGCAGTACTTC. This sequence encodes CASSSPGQGSYEQYF.

The chain uses TRBV4-3 and TRBJ1-1; no firm D call. Between the trimmed V and J ends, which lost 0 bases and 4 bases, there was a span of 12 bases. The length of the CDR3 is 15 residues. Germline assignment: CDR1 LGHNA and CDR2 YSLEER. The CDR3: CASSQEWPRLTEAFF. CDR3 nucleotide sequence: TGCGCCAGCAGCCAAGAGTGGCCCCGTCTCACTGAAGCTTTCTTT.